This T cell receptor beta chain was documented in a study of memory CD4+ T cells and cytomegalovirus serostatus. Germline CDR1 is SGHDT and CDR2 is YYEEEE. J gave up 2 bases and V 4 bases, and 6 bases lay outside the gene matches. The CDR3 length is 15 residues. Assay: immunoSEQ multiplex PCR; the TCRdb copy retains only in-frame clones and omits some. The table shows approximately 45,000 clones, with about 80% occurring only once. Single viable CD3+CD4+CD8-CD45RO+ cells were sorted as the memory CD4+ T cells. The chain couples TRBV5-6 to TRBJ2-7; 10 nucleotides align to TRBD2. The receptor's source is an adult in good health and CMV-seronegative. The sequenced sample consisted of memory CD4+ T cells from blood. The CDR3 nucleotides read TGTGCCAGCAGCCCATTAGCGGGAGGACCCTACGAGCAGTACTTC. Translated, it gives CASSPLAGGPYEQYF.